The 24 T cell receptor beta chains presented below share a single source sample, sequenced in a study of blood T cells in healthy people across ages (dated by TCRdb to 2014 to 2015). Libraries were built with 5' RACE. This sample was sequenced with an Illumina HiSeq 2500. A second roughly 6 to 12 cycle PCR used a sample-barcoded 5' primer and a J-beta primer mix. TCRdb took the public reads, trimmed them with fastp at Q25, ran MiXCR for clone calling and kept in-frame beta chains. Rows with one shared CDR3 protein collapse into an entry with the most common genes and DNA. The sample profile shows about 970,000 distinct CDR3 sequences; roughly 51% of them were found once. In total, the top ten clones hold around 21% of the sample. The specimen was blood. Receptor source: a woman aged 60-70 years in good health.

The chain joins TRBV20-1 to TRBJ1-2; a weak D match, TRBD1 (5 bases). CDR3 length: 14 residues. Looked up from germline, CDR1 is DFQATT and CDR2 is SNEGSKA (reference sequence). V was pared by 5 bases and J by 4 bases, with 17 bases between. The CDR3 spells CSALDYRTTYGYTF. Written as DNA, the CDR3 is TGCAGTGCTCTAGACTACCGGACAACCTATGGCTACACCTTC.

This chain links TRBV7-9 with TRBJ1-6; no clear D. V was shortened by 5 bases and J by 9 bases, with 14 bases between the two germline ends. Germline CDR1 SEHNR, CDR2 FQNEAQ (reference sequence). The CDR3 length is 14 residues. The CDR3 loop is CASSRITDVSPLHF. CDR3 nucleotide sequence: TGTGCCAGCAGCCGTATAACAGACGTTTCACCCCTCCACTTT. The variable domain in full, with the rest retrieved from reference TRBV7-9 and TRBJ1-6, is DTGVSQNPRHKITKRGQNVTFRCDPISEHNRLYWYRQTLGQGPEFLTYFQNEAQLEKSRLLSDRFSAERPKGSFSTLEIQRTEQGDSAMYLCASSRITDVSPLHFGNGTRLTVT.

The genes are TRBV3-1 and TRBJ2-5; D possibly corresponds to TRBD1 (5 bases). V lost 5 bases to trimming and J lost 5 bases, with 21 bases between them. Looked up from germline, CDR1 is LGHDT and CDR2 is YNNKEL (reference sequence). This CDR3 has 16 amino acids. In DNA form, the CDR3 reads TGTGCCAGCAGCTCCAGGGTAAGGTCTAACAGGGAGACCCAGTACTTC. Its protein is CASSSRVRSNRETQYF.

CDR3 sequence (DNA): TGCAGCGCAACGACTTACGTGACAGGCGAGCAGTACTTC. Its translation is CSATTYVTGEQYF. V gene TRBV29-1 combines with J gene TRBJ2-7; perhaps TRBD1 as D (6 bases). The length of the CDR3 is 13 residues. V was clipped by 7 bases and J by 6 bases, with 19 bases between them. The V gene's germline CDR1 is SQVTM and CDR2 ANQGSEA.

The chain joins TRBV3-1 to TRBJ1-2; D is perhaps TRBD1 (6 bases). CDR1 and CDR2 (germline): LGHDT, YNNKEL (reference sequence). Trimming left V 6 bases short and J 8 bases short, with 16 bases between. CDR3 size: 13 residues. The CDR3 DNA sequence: TGTGCCAGCAGAATGAGGGGGGGACAAGGCTACACCTTC. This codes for CASRMRGGQGYTF.

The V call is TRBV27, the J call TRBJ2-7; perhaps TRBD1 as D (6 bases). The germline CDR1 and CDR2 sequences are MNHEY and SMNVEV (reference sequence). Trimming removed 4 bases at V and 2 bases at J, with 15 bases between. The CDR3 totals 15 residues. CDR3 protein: CASSSPKEGAYEQYF. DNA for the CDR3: TGTGCCAGCAGTTCACCCAAAGAGGGGGCCTACGAGCAGTACTTC.

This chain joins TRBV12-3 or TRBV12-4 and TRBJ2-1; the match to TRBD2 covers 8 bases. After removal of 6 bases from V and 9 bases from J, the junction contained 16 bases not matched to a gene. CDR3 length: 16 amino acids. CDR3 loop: CASSLGGIAGTGEQFF. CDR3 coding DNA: TGTGCCAGCAGCCTCGGGGGTATAGCGGGGACGGGTGAGCAGTTCTTC.

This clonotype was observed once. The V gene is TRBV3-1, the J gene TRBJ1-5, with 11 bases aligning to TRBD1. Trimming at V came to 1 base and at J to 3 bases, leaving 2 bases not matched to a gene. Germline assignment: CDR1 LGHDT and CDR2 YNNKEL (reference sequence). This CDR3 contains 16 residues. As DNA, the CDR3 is TGTGCCAGCAGCCAAGGGACAGGGGGCTTCAATCAGCCCCAGCATTTT. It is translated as CASSQGTGGFNQPQHF.

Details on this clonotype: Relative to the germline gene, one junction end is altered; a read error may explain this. This CDR3 is CASSQGGGQQNEELFF. In DNA form, the CDR3 reads TGTGCCAGCAGCCAAGGGGGGGGACAGCAAAATGAAGAACTGTTTTTT. The chain has TRBV14 and TRBJ1-4; 7 positions match TRBD1. This CDR3 region has 16 residues. Germline loops: CDR1 SGHDN, CDR2 FVKESK.

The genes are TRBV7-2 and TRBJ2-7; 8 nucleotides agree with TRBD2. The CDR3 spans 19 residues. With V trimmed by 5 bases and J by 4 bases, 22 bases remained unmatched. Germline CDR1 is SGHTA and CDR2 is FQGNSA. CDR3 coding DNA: TGTGCCAGCAGCCTAGGACGGTCTAGCGGGCGAGCGGCCCCTTACGAGCAGTACTTC. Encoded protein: CASSLGRSSGRAAPYEQYF.

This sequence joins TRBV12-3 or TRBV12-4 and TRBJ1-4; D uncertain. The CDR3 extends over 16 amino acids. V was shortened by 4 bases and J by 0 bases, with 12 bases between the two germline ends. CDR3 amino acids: CASSSPNRATNEKLFF. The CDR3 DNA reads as TGTGCCAGCAGTTCCCCTAATCGGGCAACTAATGAAAAACTGTTTTTT.

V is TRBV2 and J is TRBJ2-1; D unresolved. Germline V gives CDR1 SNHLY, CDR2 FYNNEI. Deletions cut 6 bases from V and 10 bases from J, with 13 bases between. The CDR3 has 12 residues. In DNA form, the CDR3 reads TGTGCCAGCAGAGACTCCTCTTGGGAGCAGTTCTTC. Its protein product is CASRDSSWEQFF.

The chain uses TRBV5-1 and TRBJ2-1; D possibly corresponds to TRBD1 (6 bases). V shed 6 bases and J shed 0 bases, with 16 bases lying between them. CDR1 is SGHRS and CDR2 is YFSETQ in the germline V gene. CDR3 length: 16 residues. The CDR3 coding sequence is TGCGCCAGCAACTCGGGTATAGGGGGCTCCTACAATGAGCAGTTCTTC. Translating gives CASNSGIGGSYNEQFF.

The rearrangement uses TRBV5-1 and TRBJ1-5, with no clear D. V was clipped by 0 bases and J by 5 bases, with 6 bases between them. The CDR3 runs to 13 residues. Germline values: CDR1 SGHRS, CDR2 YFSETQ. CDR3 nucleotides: TGCGCCAGCAGCTTGGAAGTGGATCAGCCCCAGCATTTT. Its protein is CASSLEVDQPQHF.

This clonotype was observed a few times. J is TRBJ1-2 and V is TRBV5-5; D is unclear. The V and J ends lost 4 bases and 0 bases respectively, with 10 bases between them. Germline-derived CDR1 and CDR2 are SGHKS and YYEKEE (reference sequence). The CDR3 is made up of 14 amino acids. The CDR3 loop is CASSPNTANYGYTF. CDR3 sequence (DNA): TGTGCCAGCAGCCCTAACACCGCTAACTATGGCTACACCTTC.

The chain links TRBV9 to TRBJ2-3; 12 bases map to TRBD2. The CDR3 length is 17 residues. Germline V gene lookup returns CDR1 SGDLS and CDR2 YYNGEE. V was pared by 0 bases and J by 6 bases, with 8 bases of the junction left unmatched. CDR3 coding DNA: TGTGCCAGCAGCGTAGGCCTACTAGCGGGAGGACGGGATACGCAGTATTTT. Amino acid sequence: CASSVGLLAGGRDTQYF.

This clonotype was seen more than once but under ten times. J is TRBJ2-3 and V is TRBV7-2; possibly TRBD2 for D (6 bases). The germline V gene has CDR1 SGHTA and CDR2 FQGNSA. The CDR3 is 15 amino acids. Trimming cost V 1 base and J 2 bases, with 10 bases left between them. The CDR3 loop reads CASSLVGGPTDTQYF. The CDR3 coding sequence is TGTGCCAGCAGCTTAGTGGGGGGACCCACAGATACGCAGTATTTT.

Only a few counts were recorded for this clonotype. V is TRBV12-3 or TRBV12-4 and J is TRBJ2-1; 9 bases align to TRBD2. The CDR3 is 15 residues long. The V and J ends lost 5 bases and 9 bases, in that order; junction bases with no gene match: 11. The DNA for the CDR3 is TGTGCCAGCAGTAGCGGGAGGCATTCAATAGCTGAGCAGTTCTTC. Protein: CASSSGRHSIAEQFF.

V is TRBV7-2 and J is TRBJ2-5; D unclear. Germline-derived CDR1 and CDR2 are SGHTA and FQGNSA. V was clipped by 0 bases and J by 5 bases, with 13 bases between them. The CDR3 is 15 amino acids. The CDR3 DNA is TGTGCCAGCAGCTTAGCTCTGGGTCAGTGGGAGACCCAGTACTTC. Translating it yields CASSLALGQWETQYF.

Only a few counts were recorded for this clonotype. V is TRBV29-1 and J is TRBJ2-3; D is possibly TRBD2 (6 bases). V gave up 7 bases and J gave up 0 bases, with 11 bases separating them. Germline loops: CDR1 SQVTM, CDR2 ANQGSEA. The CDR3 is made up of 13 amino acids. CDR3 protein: CSGRRGSTDTQYF. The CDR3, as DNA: TGCAGCGGGAGGAGGGGTAGCACAGATACGCAGTATTTT.

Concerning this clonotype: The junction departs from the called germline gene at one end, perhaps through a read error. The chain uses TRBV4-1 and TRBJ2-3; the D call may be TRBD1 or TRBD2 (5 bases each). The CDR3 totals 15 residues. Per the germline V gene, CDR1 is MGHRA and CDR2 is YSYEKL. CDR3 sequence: CASRQGTGGTDTQYF. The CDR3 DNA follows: TGCGCCAGCAGACAAGGGACCGGCGGCACAGATACGCAGTATTTT.

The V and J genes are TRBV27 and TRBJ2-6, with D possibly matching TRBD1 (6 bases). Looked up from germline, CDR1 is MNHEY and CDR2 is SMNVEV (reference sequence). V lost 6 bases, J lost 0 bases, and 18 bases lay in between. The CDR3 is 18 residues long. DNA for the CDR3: TGTGCCAGCAGCGCAGCGTTGTTCAGGGGCTCTGGGGCCAACGTCCTGACTTTC. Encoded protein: CASSAALFRGSGANVLTF.

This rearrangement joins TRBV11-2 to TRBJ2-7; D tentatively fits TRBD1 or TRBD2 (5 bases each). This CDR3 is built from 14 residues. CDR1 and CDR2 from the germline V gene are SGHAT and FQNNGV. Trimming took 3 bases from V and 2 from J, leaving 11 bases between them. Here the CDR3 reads CASSFRDRPYEQYF. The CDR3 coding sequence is TGTGCCAGCAGCTTTAGGGACCGCCCCTACGAGCAGTACTTC.

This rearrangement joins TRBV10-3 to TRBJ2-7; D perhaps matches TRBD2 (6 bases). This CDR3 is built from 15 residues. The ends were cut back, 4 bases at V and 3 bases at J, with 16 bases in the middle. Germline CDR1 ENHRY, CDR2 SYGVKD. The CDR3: CAISVGLPSGYEQYF. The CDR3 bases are TGTGCCATCAGTGTGGGACTGCCGTCGGGCTACGAGCAGTACTTC.